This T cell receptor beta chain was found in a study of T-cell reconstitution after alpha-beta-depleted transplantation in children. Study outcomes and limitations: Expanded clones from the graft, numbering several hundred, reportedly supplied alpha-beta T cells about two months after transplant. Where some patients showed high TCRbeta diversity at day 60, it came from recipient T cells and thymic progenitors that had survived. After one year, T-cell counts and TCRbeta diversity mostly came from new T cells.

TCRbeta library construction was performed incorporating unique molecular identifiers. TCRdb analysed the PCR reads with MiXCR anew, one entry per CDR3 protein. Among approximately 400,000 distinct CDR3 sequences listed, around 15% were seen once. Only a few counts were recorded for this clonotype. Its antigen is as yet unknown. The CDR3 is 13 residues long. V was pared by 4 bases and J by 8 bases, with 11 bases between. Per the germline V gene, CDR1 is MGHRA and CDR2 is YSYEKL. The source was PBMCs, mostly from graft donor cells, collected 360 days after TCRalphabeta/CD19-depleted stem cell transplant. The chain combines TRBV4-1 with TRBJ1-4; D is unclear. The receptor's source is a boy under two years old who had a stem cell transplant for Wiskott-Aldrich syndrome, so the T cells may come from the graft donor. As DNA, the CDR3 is TGCGCCAGCAGCCGACTTAAAAGAGAAAAACTGTTTTTT. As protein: CASSRLKREKLFF.